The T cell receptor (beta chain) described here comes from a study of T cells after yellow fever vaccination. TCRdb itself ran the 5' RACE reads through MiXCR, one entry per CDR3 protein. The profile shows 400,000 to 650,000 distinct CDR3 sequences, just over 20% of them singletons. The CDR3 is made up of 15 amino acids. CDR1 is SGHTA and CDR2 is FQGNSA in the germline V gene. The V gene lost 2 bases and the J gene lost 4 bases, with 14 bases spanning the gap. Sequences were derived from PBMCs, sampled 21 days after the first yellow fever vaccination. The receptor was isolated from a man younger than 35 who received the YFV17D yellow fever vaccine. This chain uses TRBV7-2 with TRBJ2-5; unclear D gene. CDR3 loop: CASSLSGPAGETQYF. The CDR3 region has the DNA TGTGCCAGCAGCTTATCCGGGCCCGCAGGAGAGACCCAGTACTTC.